This T cell receptor beta chain emerged from a study of blood T cell repertoires in COVID-19. Sequenced by immunoSEQ multiplex PCR; TCRdb stores in-frame clones only, minus some. Of 150,000 to 200,000 clones listed, roughly four fifths are singletons. The trim removed 5 bases at V and 5 bases at J, leaving 5 bases unmatched. The CDR3 sequence is 15 residues long. Germline V gene lookup returns CDR1 SGHAT and CDR2 FQNNGV. J is TRBJ2-5 and V is TRBV11-2; 13 nucleotides align to TRBD2. The TCR originated in a man in his 60s with active or convalescent COVID-19. Sequenced input: peripheral blood. CDR3 protein: CASSGGLAGQETQYF. The DNA of the CDR3 is TGTGCCAGCAGCGGGGGACTAGCGGGACAGGAGACCCAGTACTTC.